Listed below are T cell receptor beta chains from one sample, sequenced in a study of blood T cells in healthy people across ages. One entry per CDR3 protein, called by TCRdb with MiXCR from the 5' RACE reads. The profile shows about 1.4 million distinct CDR3 sequences, approximately 60% of them singletons. Sequencing was performed on blood. Every receptor here comes from a young man in good health. Each CDR3 is given with its conserved first and last residue. A D gene is named only where the DNA matches it firmly. A row's size may be missing; if present it is once, few, many or a size class.

DNA	CDR3	D	size	V	J
TGTGCCAGCAGTTTCCGAACGAACCGTCCCTATGGCTACACCTTC	CASSFRTNRPYGYTF	.	.	TRBV12-3/TRBV12-4	TRBJ1-2
TGTGCCAGCAGTTACTCACTAGCGGGGGGTGAAGATACGCAGTATTTT	CASSYSLAGGEDTQYF	TRBD2	.	TRBV6-6	TRBJ2-3
TGTGCCAGCAGCCAGGGGGGGGCGAGGTATTTT	CASSQGGARYF	.	.	TRBV25-1	TRBJ2-3
TGTGCCAGCAGTCCAACAGGGTCCCTAATAACTGGGGCCAACGTCCTGACTTTC	CASSPTGSLITGANVLTF	.	.	TRBV27	TRBJ2-6
TGTGCCAGCACCAGGACATTTGAAGAGACCCAGTACTTC	CASTRTFEETQYF	.	.	TRBV6-1	TRBJ2-5
TGCAGCGTTGCGGGTGGCCGGAGGATTGCTTTCTTT	CSVAGGRRIAFF	.	.	TRBV29-1	TRBJ1-1
TGCGCCAGCAGTCAATTCGGCGGGGCTAGCTCCTACGAGCAGTACTTC	CASSQFGGASSYEQYF	.	once	TRBV5-1	TRBJ2-7
TGTGCCAGCAGCTTAAATCCTAGTCCGGCATCCTACGAGCAGTACTTC	CASSLNPSPASYEQYF	.	once	TRBV7-9	TRBJ2-7
TGTGCCAGCAGCTGGGACTCCGACCCTAGGGAGCAGTACTTC	CASSWDSDPREQYF	.	few	TRBV5-5	TRBJ2-7
TGCGCCAGCAGCCTCGAAACGAGGGTTTACAATGAGCAGTACTTC	CASSLETRVYNEQYF	.	.	TRBV5-1	TRBJ2-7
TGCAGTGCTAGATTCCCCGGCGGGACCCATCTCAGCTCCTACAATGAGCGGTTCTTC	CSARFPGGTHLSSYNERFF	.	.	TRBV20-1	TRBJ2-1
TGTGCCAGCAGCAAAGGGAGGTCTCGCAATGAGCAGTTCTTC	CASSKGRSRNEQFF	.	.	TRBV27	TRBJ2-1
TGCGCCAGCAGCTTGATCCTAGCGGGAGGGCCAGACGAGCAGTACTTC	CASSLILAGGPDEQYF	TRBD2	.	TRBV5-1	TRBJ2-7
TGCAGTGCTAGACTCACAAGGGGCCTTAACTATGGCTACACCTTC	CSARLTRGLNYGYTF	.	.	TRBV20-1	TRBJ1-2
TGTGCCAGCACCATGCCAGGGACGACTAATGAAAAACTGTTTTTT	CASTMPGTTNEKLFF	.	.	TRBV28	TRBJ1-4
TGTGCCAGCAGTGGGGACAGGGCGAACTATGGCTACACCTTC	CASSGDRANYGYTF	TRBD1	few	TRBV25-1	TRBJ1-2
TGCGCCAGCAGCCAACTCCCCGGGGAGCTGTTTTTT	CASSQLPGELFF	.	few	TRBV4-1	TRBJ2-2
TGCAGCGTTGAGATCGGCAGGGGCAATGAAAAACTGTTTTTT	CSVEIGRGNEKLFF	.	.	TRBV29-1	TRBJ1-4
TGCGCCAGCAGCTTGGTTTTCCAGGGTAACACTGAAGCTTTCTTT	CASSLVFQGNTEAFF	.	.	TRBV5-1	TRBJ1-1
TGTGCCACCTCGGGACAGGATAACTACGAGCAGTACTTC	CATSGQDNYEQYF	TRBD1	.	TRBV6-2/TRBV6-3	TRBJ2-7
TGTGCCAGCAGTTACACAGCCTACGAGCAGTACTTC	CASSYTAYEQYF	.	.	TRBV6-2/TRBV6-3	TRBJ2-7
TGTGCCAGCAGTTTATCCGGGCCATACGAAGCTTTCTTT	CASSLSGPYEAFF	.	.	TRBV27	TRBJ1-1
TGCAGCGCTTGGACTAGCGGGCCTAGGAAAGATACGCAGTATTTT	CSAWTSGPRKDTQYF	TRBD2	few	TRBV29-1	TRBJ2-3
TGTGCCAGCAGCTTATATCCGAGCACCTACGAGCAGTACTTC	CASSLYPSTYEQYF	.	.	TRBV7-2	TRBJ2-7
TGCGCCAGCAGCCAAGATCCGGGGGTTCGGTATGGCTACACCTTC	CASSQDPGVRYGYTF	.	.	TRBV4-1	TRBJ1-2
TGTGCCAGCGAGCCCGGGCCGTCCAATGAGCAGTTCTTC	CASEPGPSNEQFF	.	.	TRBV25-1	TRBJ2-1
TGTGCCAGCAGCCCGTATGACTATGGCTACACCTTC	CASSPYDYGYTF	.	.	TRBV6-6	TRBJ1-2
TGTGCCAGCAGTTTCTTCAGGGCCCGGGTCGGAGGCTACACCTTC	CASSFFRARVGGYTF	.	.	TRBV12-3/TRBV12-4	TRBJ1-2
TGTGCCAGCAGTGAAAGTCGTTCCGGTGGCGGGGAGCTGTTTTTT	CASSESRSGGGELFF	.	few	TRBV6-1	TRBJ2-2
TGCGCCAGCAACCAAAACGGACAGGGGGCGCTTGGCTACACCTTC	CASNQNGQGALGYTF	TRBD1	.	TRBV4-1	TRBJ1-2
TGTGCCATCAGTGAAACAGGAAGGGTGGATGAGCAGTTCTTC	CAISETGRVDEQFF	.	.	TRBV10-3	TRBJ2-1
TGTGCCAGCAGTTACGAGCCAGCCGGATACGAGCAGTACTTC	CASSYEPAGYEQYF	.	.	TRBV6-5	TRBJ2-7
TGTGCCAGCAGCGTAGGGGCGGGACTAGCGGGACTCAATGAGCAGTTCTTC	CASSVGAGLAGLNEQFF	TRBD2	.	TRBV9	TRBJ2-1
TGTGCCAGCATCCGAGCGGGGAAGAATGGGATCTCACCCCTCCACTTT	CASIRAGKNGISPLHF	.	.	TRBV2	TRBJ1-6
TGCGCCAGCAGTGAGTCAGGCAGGCTGGAGACCCAGTACTTC	CASSESGRLETQYF	.	few	TRBV10-1	TRBJ2-5
TGTGCCAGCAGCCGAAGAAGCCCTAAGAATTCACCCCTCCACTTT	CASSRRSPKNSPLHF	.	.	TRBV25-1	TRBJ1-6
TGCGCCAGCAGCGACCCCGGGACGTCGGAGGAGACCCAGTACTTC	CASSDPGTSEETQYF	.	.	TRBV10-2	TRBJ2-5
TGTGCCAGCAGCTTAGACTGGGGTTACCAAGAGACTCAGTACTTC	CASSLDWGYQETQYF	.	.	TRBV7-2	TRBJ2-7
TGTGCCACCAGTGCGCCAGGGCACAATGAGCAGTTCTTC	CATSAPGHNEQFF	.	.	TRBV24-1	TRBJ2-1
TGCGCCAGCAGCTTGGTGGACAAAGAGACCCAGTACTTC	CASSLVDKETQYF	.	.	TRBV5-1	TRBJ2-5